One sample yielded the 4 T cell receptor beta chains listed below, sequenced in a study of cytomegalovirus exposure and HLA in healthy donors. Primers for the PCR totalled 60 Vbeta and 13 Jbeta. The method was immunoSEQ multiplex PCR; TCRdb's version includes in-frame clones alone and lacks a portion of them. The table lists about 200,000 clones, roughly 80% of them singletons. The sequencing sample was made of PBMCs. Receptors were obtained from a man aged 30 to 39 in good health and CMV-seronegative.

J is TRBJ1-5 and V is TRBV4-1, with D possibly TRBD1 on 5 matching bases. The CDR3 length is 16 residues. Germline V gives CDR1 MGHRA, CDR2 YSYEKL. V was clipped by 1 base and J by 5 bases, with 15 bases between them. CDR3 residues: CASSQVQVGGHQPQHF. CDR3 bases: TGCGCCAGCAGCCAAGTACAGGTCGGCGGTCATCAGCCCCAGCATTTT.

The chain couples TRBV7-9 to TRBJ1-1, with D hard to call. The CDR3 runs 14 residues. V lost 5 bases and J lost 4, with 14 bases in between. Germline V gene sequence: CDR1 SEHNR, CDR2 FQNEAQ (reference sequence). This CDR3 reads CASSHAGRPTEAFF. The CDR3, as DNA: TGTGCCAGCAGCCACGCAGGCAGGCCCACTGAAGCTTTCTTT.

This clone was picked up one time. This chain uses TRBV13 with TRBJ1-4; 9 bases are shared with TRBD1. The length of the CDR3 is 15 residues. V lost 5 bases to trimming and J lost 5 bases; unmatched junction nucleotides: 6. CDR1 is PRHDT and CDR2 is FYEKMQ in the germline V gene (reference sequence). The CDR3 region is CASSRTTGGNEKLFF. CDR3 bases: TGTGCCAGCAGCCGAACGACAGGGGGGAATGAAAAACTGTTTTTT.

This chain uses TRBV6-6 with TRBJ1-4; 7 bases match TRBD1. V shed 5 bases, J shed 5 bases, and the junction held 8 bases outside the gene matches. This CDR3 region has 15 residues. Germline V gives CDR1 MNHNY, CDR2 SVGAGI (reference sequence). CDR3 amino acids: CASSPGQILNEKLFF. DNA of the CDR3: TGTGCCAGCAGTCCGGGACAGATACTAAATGAAAAACTGTTTTTT.